These 14 T cell receptor beta chains were sequenced from one sample in a study of cytomegalovirus exposure and HLA in healthy donors. PCR used 60 Vbeta primers and 13 Jbeta primers. The protocol was immunoSEQ multiplex PCR, while the TCRdb copy is restricted to in-frame clones and leaves out a portion. The sample contains approximately 140,000 clones, around 65% of which appear only once. Sequencing was done on a sample of PBMCs. Source of these receptors: a male donor in good health and CMV-seronegative.

This clone was found a few times. This sequence joins TRBV4-1 and TRBJ2-5; 9 nucleotides line up with TRBD1. Unmatched junction bases numbered 4, after V lost 3 bases and J lost 2 bases. From germline, CDR1 is MGHRA and CDR2 YSYEKL. The CDR3 has 15 residues. CDR3 loop: CASSQPGQGQETQYF. CDR3 in DNA: TGCGCCAGCAGCCAGCCGGGACAGGGTCAAGAGACCCAGTACTTC.

A single count supports this clone. The chain recombines TRBV7-8 with TRBJ2-3; D may be TRBD2 (5 bases). The V end was cut by 5 bases, the J end by 8 bases, with 5 bases between. The CDR3 spans 10 residues. From germline, CDR1 is SGHVS and CDR2 FQNEAQ. Here the CDR3 DNA reads TGTGCCAGCAGCCGGGGTACGCAGTATTTT. The encoded protein is CASSRGTQYF. The whole variable domain, remainder taken from reference TRBV7-8 and TRBJ2-3, is GAGVSQSPRYKVAKRGQDVALRCDPISGHVSLFWYQQALGQGPEFLTYFQNEAQLDKSGLPSDRFFAERPEGSVSTLKIQRTQQEDSAVYLCASSRGTQYFGPGTRLTVL.

The chain links TRBV25-1 to TRBJ2-3; tentatively, D is TRBD1 (6 bases). This CDR3 is built from 18 residues. CDR1 is MGHDK and CDR2 is SYGVNS in the germline V gene. V shed 2 bases and J shed 0 bases, with 18 bases lying between them. CDR3 protein: CASSELPGQKTSTDTQYF. For the CDR3, the DNA is TGTGCCAGCAGTGAACTCCCAGGACAGAAGACTAGCACAGATACGCAGTATTTT.

The rearrangement joins TRBV6-5 to TRBJ1-1; D remains unclear. The CDR3 has 14 amino acids. The V gene's germline CDR1 is MNHEY and CDR2 SVGAGI. V was shortened by 2 bases and J by 2 bases, with 9 bases between the two germline ends. CDR3 sequence: CASSYPGSNTEAFF. The CDR3 DNA reads TGTGCCAGCAGTTACCCCGGGTCAAACACTGAAGCTTTCTTT.

This clone was recorded once. The rearrangement joins TRBV11-2 to TRBJ2-3, with TRBD1 matching 9 bases. Germline values: CDR1 SGHAT, CDR2 FQNNGV. The ends lost 2 bases at V and 9 bases at J; junction bases unmatched: 3. CDR3 length: 13 amino acids. The CDR3 region has the DNA TGTGCCAGCAGCTTAATAGGGACAGGGACGCAGTATTTT. It specifies CASSLIGTGTQYF. Together with reference TRBV11-2 and TRBJ2-3, the CDR3 gives the full variable domain: EAGVAQSPRYKIIEKRQSVAFWCNPISGHATLYWYQQILGQGPKLLIQFQNNGVVDDSQLPKDRFSAERLKGVDSTLKIQPAKLEDSAVYLCASSLIGTGTQYFGPGTRLTVL.

The chain is built from TRBV30 and TRBJ1-5; 8 nucleotides line up with TRBD1. The germline V gene has CDR1 GTSNPN and CDR2 SVGIG (reference sequence). Trimming took 2 bases from V and 4 from J; bases not matched to a gene: 7. This CDR3 region has 15 residues. The CDR3, as DNA: TGTGCCTGGAGTTCAAGACAGGGGTGGAATCAGCCCCAGCATTTT. It translates to CAWSSRQGWNQPQHF.

The chain combines TRBV6-5 with TRBJ1-2; no clear D gene. V lost 9 bases and J lost 4, with 18 bases in between. The CDR3 is made up of 14 amino acids. From germline, CDR1 is MNHEY and CDR2 SVGAGI. The CDR3 DNA is TGTGCCAGTCGAAGGGCGGGAAGCCCCTATGGCTACACCTTC. The encoded protein is CASRRAGSPYGYTF.

CDR3 loop: CASSPGLSLGNTGELFF. The CDR3 DNA reads as TGTGCCAGCAGCCCCGGACTATCCCTCGGGAACACCGGGGAGCTGTTTTTT. This sequence joins TRBV7-7 and TRBJ2-2, with a possible D match to TRBD2 (6 bases). Germline V CDR1 and CDR2: SSHAT, FNYEAQ (reference sequence). This CDR3 contains 17 residues. Trimming left V 5 bases short and J 1 base short, with 17 bases between.

The CDR3: CASSAATGHTGNTIYF. CDR3 nucleotides: TGTGCCAGCAGCGCGGCGACGGGACACACGGGAAACACCATATATTTT. The gene calls are TRBV9 and TRBJ1-3; maybe TRBD1 (6 bases). This CDR3 comprises 16 residues. CDR1 and CDR2 from the germline V gene are SGDLS and YYNGEE. V was shortened by 3 bases and J by 4 bases, with 17 bases between the two germline ends.

This clone appeared once. The J gene is TRBJ1-2, the V gene TRBV2; 7 bases are a match to TRBD1. V trimming: 5 bases; J trimming: 4 bases; junction bases outside the gene matches: 4. The CDR3 length is 13 residues. Germline V gives CDR1 SNHLY, CDR2 FYNNEI. The CDR3 protein is CASSWDRSYGYTF. CDR3 nucleotide sequence: TGTGCCAGCAGTTGGGACAGATCCTATGGCTACACCTTC. Filled out from reference TRBV2 and TRBJ1-2, the complete variable domain reads EPEVTQTPSHQVTQMGQEVILRCVPISNHLYFYWYRQILGQKVEFLVSFYNNEISEKSEIFDDQFSVERPDGSNFTLKIRSTKLEDSAMYFCASSWDRSYGYTFGSGTRLTVV.

V and J are TRBV28 and TRBJ2-7; D possibly corresponds to TRBD1 (5 bases). This CDR3 is 14 amino acids long. Germline assignment: CDR1 MDHEN and CDR2 SYDVKM. Trimming took off 7 bases at V and 1 base at J, with 14 bases between the two ends. CDR3: CASIGAGKSYEQYF. Written as DNA, the CDR3 is TGTGCCAGCATTGGGGCAGGGAAATCCTACGAGCAGTACTTC. Complete variable domain (other parts from reference TRBV28 and TRBJ2-7): DVKVTQSSRYLVKRTGEKVFLECVQDMDHENMFWYRQDPGLGLRLIYFSYDVKMKEKGDIPEGYSVSREKKERFSLILESASTNQTSMYLCASIGAGKSYEQYFGPGTRLTVT.

The chain joins TRBV5-4 to TRBJ2-6, with unresolved D. CDR3 length: 13 residues. V was shortened by 3 bases and J by 5 bases, with 6 bases between the two germline ends. Germline CDR1 reads SGHNT; CDR2 reads YYREEE (reference sequence). The CDR3 DNA reads TGTGCCAGCAGCTCTACGAGGGCCAACGTCCTGACTTTC. The encoded protein is CASSSTRANVLTF.

The chain combines TRBV27 with TRBJ1-2; D not certain. V gave up 2 bases and J gave up 4 bases, with 17 bases separating them. This CDR3 is 16 amino acids long. Germline assignment: CDR1 MNHEY and CDR2 SMNVEV (reference sequence). CDR3 in amino acids: CASSLVGGRLAYGYTF. CDR3 in DNA: TGTGCCAGCAGTTTAGTGGGCGGGCGGCTCGCCTATGGCTACACCTTC.

The chain recombines TRBV11-1 with TRBJ1-6; D remains unclear. V was shortened by 5 bases and J by 6 bases, with 5 bases between the two germline ends. Germline V gene lookup returns CDR1 SGHAT and CDR2 FQDESV (reference sequence). This CDR3 region has 12 residues. CDR3 sequence (DNA): TGTGCCAGCAGCCCCATTAATTCACCCCTCCACTTT. This gives the protein CASSPINSPLHF.